The TCR beta chain described here comes from a study of T cells in localized non-small cell lung cancer. Findings of the study overall: Only one tumor region was sequenced, so heterogeneity remains possible. A denser population of T cells in blood accompanied longer overall survival. Adjacent uninvolved lung had the highest clonality, suggesting focused antigen responses. Adjacent lung was found to contain a median approximately 60 of the top 100 tumor clones.

The CDR3 length is 15 residues. Germline V lookup: CDR1 MRHNA, CDR2 SNTAGT. With V trimmed by 3 bases and J by 3 bases, 0 bases remained unmatched. Some clones are missing from TCRdb's copy, which holds only in-frame ones; the method was immunoSEQ multiplex PCR. This table has 40,000 to 55,000 clones, under 90% appearing once. As concerns this clone: Its antigen is not identified. This may be a read error: a much more frequent sequence differs by one nucleotide. Other nucleotide sequences in the sample specify the same CDR3.

The source is a man aged 40-75 years with stage III lung adenocarcinoma. The V call is TRBV6-4, the J call TRBJ2-3, with TRBD2 identical over 13 bases. The source material was peripheral blood mononuclear cells, sampled before any cancer treatment. CDR3 amino acids: CASSETSGGTDTQYF. In DNA form, the CDR3 reads TGTGCCAGCAGTGAGACTAGCGGGGGGACAGATACGCAGTATTTT.